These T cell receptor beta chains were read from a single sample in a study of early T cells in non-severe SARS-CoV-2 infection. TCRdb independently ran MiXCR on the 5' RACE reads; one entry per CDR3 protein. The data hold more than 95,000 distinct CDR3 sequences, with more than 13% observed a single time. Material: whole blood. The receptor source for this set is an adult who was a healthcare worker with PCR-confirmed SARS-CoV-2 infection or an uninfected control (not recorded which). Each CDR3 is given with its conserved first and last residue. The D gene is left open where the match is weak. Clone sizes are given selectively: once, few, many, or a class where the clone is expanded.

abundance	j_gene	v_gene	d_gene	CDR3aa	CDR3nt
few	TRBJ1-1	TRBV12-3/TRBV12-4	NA	CASSFQAKMNTEAFF	TGTGCCAGCAGTTTCCAAGCCAAAATGAACACTGAAGCTTTCTTT
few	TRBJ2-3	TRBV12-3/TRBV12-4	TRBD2	CASSLAAAGGPTDTQYF	TGTGCCAGCAGTTTAGCCGCAGCGGGGGGGCCCACAGATACGCAGTATTTT
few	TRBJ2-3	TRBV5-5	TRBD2	CASRPSGTSGTRGTDTQYF	TGTGCCAGCAGACCGTCCGGGACTAGCGGCACCCGGGGCACAGATACGCAGTATTTT
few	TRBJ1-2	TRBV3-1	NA	CASSQVGPWYGYTF	TGTGCCAGCAGCCAAGTGGGTCCGTGGTATGGCTACACCTTC
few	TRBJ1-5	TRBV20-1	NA	CSAETPSSLAQHF	TGCAGTGCCGAGACACCATCGAGTTTGGCCCAGCATTTT
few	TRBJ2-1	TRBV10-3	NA	CAISGGGSYNEQFF	TGTGCCATCAGTGGTGGGGGTTCCTACAATGAGCAGTTCTTC
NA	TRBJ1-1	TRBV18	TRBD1	CASSPGQIGANTEAFF	TGTGCCAGCTCACCGGGACAGATCGGGGCGAACACTGAAGCTTTCTTT
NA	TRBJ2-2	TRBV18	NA	CASSPRRGSNTGELFF	TGTGCCAGCTCACCACGACGAGGATCGAACACCGGGGAGCTGTTTTTT
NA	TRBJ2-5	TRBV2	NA	CASTGEGAHETQYF	TGTGCCAGCACGGGAGAGGGGGCGCATGAGACCCAGTACTTC
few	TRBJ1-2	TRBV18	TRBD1	CASSPEGTGDFYTF	TGTGCCAGCTCACCAGAAGGGACAGGGGATTTTTACACCTTC
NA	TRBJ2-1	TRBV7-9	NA	CASSLDSASNEQFF	TGTGCCAGCAGCTTAGACTCGGCGAGCAATGAGCAGTTCTTC
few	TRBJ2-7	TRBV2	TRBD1	CASRLQGLEEQYF	TGTGCCAGCAGGCTACAGGGGCTGGAAGAGCAGTACTTC
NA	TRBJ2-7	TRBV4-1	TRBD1	CASSHRPTGDEQYF	TGCGCCAGCAGCCACAGGCCGACAGGGGACGAGCAGTACTTC
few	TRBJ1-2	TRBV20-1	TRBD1	CSARRRDRTNYGYTF	TGCAGTGCTAGACGCCGGGACAGGACTAACTATGGCTACACCTTC
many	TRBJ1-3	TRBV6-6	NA	CATRRQELGNTIYF	TGTGCCACCCGTCGACAGGAATTAGGAAACACCATATATTTT
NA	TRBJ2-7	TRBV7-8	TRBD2	CASSTPTSGYTYEQYF	TGTGCCAGCAGCACTCCAACTAGCGGGTACACCTACGAGCAGTACTTC
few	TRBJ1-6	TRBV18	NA	CASSTSNSPLHF	TGTGCCAGCTCAACAAGTAATTCACCCCTCCACTTT
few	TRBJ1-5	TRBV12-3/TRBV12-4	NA	CASSLQHNSNQPQHF	TGTGCCAGCAGTCTACAACACAATAGCAATCAGCCCCAGCATTTT
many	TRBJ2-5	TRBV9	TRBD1	CASSYQGDGETQYF	TGTGCCAGCAGCTACCAGGGGGACGGTGAGACCCAGTACTTC
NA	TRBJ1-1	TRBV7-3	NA	CASSLTGPNTEAFF	TGTGCCAGCAGCTTGACAGGACCGAACACTGAAGCTTTCTTT
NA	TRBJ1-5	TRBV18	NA	CASSSSEEQPQHF	TGTGCCAGCTCCTCCTCCGAGGAGCAGCCCCAGCATTTT
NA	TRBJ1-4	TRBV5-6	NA	CASSLYGRTEKLFF	TGTGCCAGCAGCCTCTATGGTAGGACGGAAAAACTGTTTTTT
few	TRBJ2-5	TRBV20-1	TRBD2	CSAKGLAGYQETQYF	TGCAGTGCTAAGGGACTAGCGGGGTACCAAGAGACCCAGTACTTC
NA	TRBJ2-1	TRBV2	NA	CASTPGFYNEQFF	TGTGCCAGCACCCCCGGCTTTTACAATGAGCAGTTCTTC
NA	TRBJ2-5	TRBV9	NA	CASSETIGGETQYF	TGTGCCAGCAGCGAGACCATTGGGGGAGAGACCCAGTACTTC
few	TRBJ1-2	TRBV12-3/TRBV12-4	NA	CASSLSGGNYGYTF	TGTGCCAGCAGTTTAAGCGGCGGGAACTATGGCTACACCTTC
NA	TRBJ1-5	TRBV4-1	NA	CASSREVTRDQPQHF	TGCGCCAGCAGCCGAGAGGTGACAAGGGATCAGCCCCAGCATTTT
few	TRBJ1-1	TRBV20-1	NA	CSARARTSHTEAFF	TGCAGTGCTAGAGCCCGGACATCCCACACTGAAGCTTTCTTT
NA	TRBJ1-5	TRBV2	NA	CASSLDGISNQPQHF	TGTGCCAGCAGTCTGGACGGGATTAGCAATCAGCCCCAGCATTTT
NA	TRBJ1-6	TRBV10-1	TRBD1	CASSAGQEGSPLHF	TGCGCCAGCAGTGCCGGACAGGAGGGTTCACCCCTCCACTTT
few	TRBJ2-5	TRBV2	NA	CASSDETQYF	TGTGCCAGCAGTGACGAGACCCAGTACTTC
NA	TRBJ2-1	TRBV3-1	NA	CASSQKDRLYNEQFF	TGTGCCAGCAGCCAAAAGGACCGCCTATACAATGAGCAGTTCTTC
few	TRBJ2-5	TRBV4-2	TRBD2	CASSQGTSGGAQETQYF	TGTGCCAGCAGCCAAGGGACTAGCGGGGGGGCACAAGAGACCCAGTACTTC
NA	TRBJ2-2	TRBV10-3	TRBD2	CAISGGGDTGELFF	TGTGCCATCAGTGGCGGGGGGGATACCGGGGAGCTGTTTTTT
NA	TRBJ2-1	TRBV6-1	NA	CASSRDVRDEQFF	TGTGCCAGCAGTCGGGACGTAAGGGATGAGCAGTTCTTC
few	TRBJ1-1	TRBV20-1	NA	CSANADANTEAFF	TGCAGTGCTAATGCTGACGCGAACACTGAAGCTTTCTTT
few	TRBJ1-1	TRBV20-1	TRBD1	CSAAWDRGHLHNTEAFF	TGCAGTGCTGCCTGGGACAGGGGACACTTACATAACACTGAAGCTTTCTTT
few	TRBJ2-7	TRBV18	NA	CASSARYEQYF	TGTGCCAGCTCCGCCCGGTACGAGCAGTACTTC
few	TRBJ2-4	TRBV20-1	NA	CSARDNLAKNIQYF	TGCAGTGCTAGAGATAACCTAGCCAAAAACATTCAGTACTTC
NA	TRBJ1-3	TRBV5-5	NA	CASSYREYSGNTIYF	TGTGCCAGCAGTTACAGGGAATATTCAGGAAACACCATATATTTT
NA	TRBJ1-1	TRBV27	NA	CASRSSLGGAFF	TGTGCCAGCAGAAGTAGCCTCGGGGGAGCTTTCTTT
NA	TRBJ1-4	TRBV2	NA	CASSENGQPHEKLFF	TGTGCCAGCAGTGAAAACGGACAGCCTCATGAAAAACTGTTTTTT
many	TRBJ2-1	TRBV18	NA	CASSGLGGYNEQFF	TGTGCCAGCTCCGGATTGGGCGGTTACAATGAGCAGTTCTTC
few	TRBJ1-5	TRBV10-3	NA	CAISIDNNQPQHF	TGTGCCATCAGCATCGATAACAATCAGCCCCAGCATTTT
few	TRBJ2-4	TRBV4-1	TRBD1	CASSHLGQGKNIQYF	TGCGCCAGCAGCCATCTGGGACAGGGGAAAAACATTCAGTACTTC
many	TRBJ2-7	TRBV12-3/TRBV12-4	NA	CASSSFDPSEQYF	TGTGCCAGCAGTTCCTTCGACCCCTCCGAGCAGTACTTC
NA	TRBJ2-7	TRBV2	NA	CASSDGGSSYEQYF	TGTGCCAGCAGTGACGGAGGGAGCTCCTACGAGCAGTACTTC
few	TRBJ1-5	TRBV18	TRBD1	CASSPGTGINSNQPQHF	TGTGCCAGCTCTCCCGGGACAGGCATCAATAGCAATCAGCCCCAGCATTTT
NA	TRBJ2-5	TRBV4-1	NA	CASSQALGRLYETQYF	TGCGCCAGCAGCCAGGCCTTAGGGAGGTTATATGAGACCCAGTACTTC
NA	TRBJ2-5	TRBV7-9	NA	CASSFSAQETQYF	TGTGCCAGCAGCTTCAGTGCTCAAGAGACCCAGTACTTC
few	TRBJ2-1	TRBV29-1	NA	CSVEPPDRSYNEQFF	TGCAGCGTTGAACCTCCGGACCGCTCCTACAATGAGCAGTTCTTC
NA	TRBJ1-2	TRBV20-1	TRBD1	CSTTGAHPGDYGYTF	TGCAGTACGACAGGGGCCCACCCCGGGGACTATGGCTACACCTTC
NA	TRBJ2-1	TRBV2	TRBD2	CASSTSGEPLLTYNEQFF	TGTGCCAGCAGTACGAGCGGGGAGCCATTGCTCACCTACAATGAGCAGTTCTTC
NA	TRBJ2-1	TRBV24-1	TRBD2	CATSDTGGGRNEQFF	TGTGCCACCAGTGATACCGGGGGGGGCCGGAATGAGCAGTTCTTC
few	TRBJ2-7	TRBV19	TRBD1	CASSIVDRGSYEQYF	TGTGCCAGTAGTATAGTCGACAGGGGTTCCTACGAGCAGTACTTC